The T cell receptor beta chain under discussion was sequenced for a study of CD8 T cells in ankylosing spondylitis (dated by TCRdb to the late 2010s). A note on the overall study: The study profiled T cell receptor beta repertoires in healthy donors and ankylosing spondylitis patients to find disease-linked TCR variants. Peripheral blood was sampled, and synovial fluid was also collected from ankylosing spondylitis patients. The whole study cohort included over a hundred healthy donors and around 25 ankylosing spondylitis patients.

The CDR3 numbers 13 residues from cysteine through phenylalanine. Only the CDR3 DNA stays, 39 bases, in frame from base 1. These reads were obtained on an Illumina HiSeq 2500. Quantitative 5'-RACE with molecular barcodes was the method used to prepare the TCR beta libraries. For the original study's pipeline: A new computational method, built on a probabilistic model of VDJ rearrangement, was used to identify disease-linked TCR variants. TCRdb reworked the public reads: Q25 trimming with fastp, MiXCR clone assembly, productive beta chains retained. Each record represents a unique CDR3 protein, reported with the most common genes and DNA among its rows. The V and J calls come from TCRdb's annotation, not from the publication. The sample profile shows approximately 350,000 distinct CDR3 sequences; approximately 22% of them were found once. Jointly, the top ten make up less than 15% of the sample. Study-level results and caveats: A TCR beta motif made up of under ten highly homologous amino acid variants appeared to be characteristic of blood from ankylosing spondylitis patients. According to the report, matched synovial fluid samples from ankylosing spondylitis patients were significantly enriched for the disease-linked clones. The disease-linked clones had a CD8+ phenotype and were found at relatively low frequencies in peripheral blood. Some motif variants had previously been reported in the synovial fluid and blood of reactive arthritis patients, which suggests shared mechanisms of disease initiation.

Notes on this clonotype: Its recognized antigen is unknown. Within one base of it there is no much larger clone, and no base qualities were kept.

This receptor was identified in a male donor with ankylosing spondylitis or in good health (not recorded which). Sequenced input: blood, either unsorted or a sorted T cell fraction (not recorded which). Rearrangement joined TRBV21-1 to TRBJ2-7. TRBV21-1 constitutes a pseudogene. The DNA sequence follows: TGTGCCAGCAGCAAAGCGCCGCAACCTCGGCAGTACTTC. Its amino acids are CASSKAPQPRQYF.